The next 32 T cell receptor beta chains were all read from a single sample in a study of identical twins. TCRdb redid the calling of the 5' RACE reads with MiXCR, one entry per CDR3 protein. The sample consists of about 100,000 distinct CDR3 sequences, 5.5% to 7% of them appearing once. Sequencing was carried out using memory T cells sorted from blood. These receptors originate from a woman in her fifties or sixties in good health.

In this sample, this clonotype turned up many times. This chain connects TRBV5-1 to TRBJ2-1; perhaps TRBD2 as D (6 bases). Trimming removed 7 bases at V and 4 bases at J, with 18 bases between. This CDR3 is 15 amino acids long. Germline CDR1 reads SGHRS; CDR2 reads YFSETQ. Here the CDR3 DNA reads TGCGCCAGCGGCGAAACTAGCTTCGGGTACAATGAGCAGTTCTTC. The encoded protein is CASGETSFGYNEQFF.

This chain uses TRBV19 with TRBJ1-2, with 9 bases identical to TRBD1. Germline lookup yields CDR1 LNHDA and CDR2 SQIVND (reference sequence). The V gene end was trimmed by 5 bases and the J gene end by 8 bases; junction bases not matched to a gene: 6. This CDR3 comprises 13 residues. The DNA of the CDR3 is TGTGCCAGTAGTCGCGGGACAGGGTTCGGCTACACCTTC. It translates to CASSRGTGFGYTF.

This clonotype was counted ten times or more. The chain has TRBV18 and TRBJ1-4; the D gene is possibly TRBD1 (6 bases). V was trimmed by 4 bases and J by 7 bases, leaving 19 bases between them. The CDR3 has 16 residues. Germline assignment: CDR1 KGHSH and CDR2 LQKENI. CDR3 coding DNA: TGTGCCAGCTCACTCCTCCCACAGGGAGATCGTGAAAAACTGTTTTTT. Protein: CASSLLPQGDREKLFF.

The table lists this clonotype with many counts. The chain employs TRBV6-2 or TRBV6-3 and TRBJ1-2; TRBD1 agrees at 7 bases. Trimming cost V 4 bases and J 4 bases; bases outside gene matches: 12. CDR3 length equals 16 residues. Germline V lookup: CDR1 MNHEY, CDR2 SVGEGT. The CDR3 is CASSSTQDRARYGYTF. The CDR3 DNA follows: TGTGCCAGCAGTTCCACCCAAGACAGGGCTCGCTATGGCTACACCTTC.

The table lists this clonotype with many counts. This sequence joins TRBV20-1 and TRBJ2-7; the D gene is possibly TRBD1 (5 bases). The germline CDR1 and CDR2 sequences are DFQATT and SNEGSKA (reference sequence). This CDR3 is built from 12 residues. Trimming took off 3 bases at V and 0 bases at J, with 6 bases between the two ends. CDR3 residues: CSASGASYEQYV. The CDR3 bases are TGCAGTGCTAGTGGGGCCTCCTACGAGCAGTACGTC.

This CDR3 is CASSMTSTSFGETQYF. Written as DNA, the CDR3 is TGTGCCAGTAGTATGACTAGCACGTCTTTTGGGGAGACCCAGTACTTC. V and J are TRBV19 and TRBJ2-5; 7 positions match TRBD2. The germline gives CDR1 LNHDA, CDR2 SQIVND (reference sequence). J was trimmed by 5 bases and V by 3 bases; bases with no gene match: 12. There are 16 residues in the CDR3.

This clonotype was picked up a small number of times. At one end, the junction sequence differs from germline, possibly due to a read error. V and J are TRBV18 and TRBJ2-1; 9 bases are a match to TRBD2. Germline CDR1 and CDR2: KGHSH and LQKENI. The CDR3 contains 14 residues. CDR3 sequence reads: CASSPPVTREGLLF. The CDR3 bases are TGTGCCAGCTCACCACCGGTGACGCGGGAGGGCTTGCTCTTC.

There are many counts of this clonotype. The chain links TRBV20-1 to TRBJ1-4, with D uncertain. The germline V gene encodes CDR1 DFQATT and CDR2 SNEGSKA (reference sequence). This CDR3 has 13 residues. Trimming removed 3 bases at V and 6 bases at J, with 11 bases between. CDR3 DNA: TGCAGTGCTAGTCGCGGGTCAGATGAAAAACTGTTTTTT. This sequence encodes CSASRGSDEKLFF.

This clonotype was recorded at least ten times. This chain connects TRBV11-3 to TRBJ2-5, with D uncertain. Trimming removed 1 base from V and 5 bases from J, with 2 bases in between. Looked up from germline, CDR1 is SGHNT and CDR2 is YENEEA. The CDR3 sequence is 11 residues long. The CDR3 sequence is CASSLAETQYF. The CDR3 bases are TGTGCCAGCAGCTTAGCTGAGACCCAGTACTTC.

This clonotype has at least ten counts. Here the CDR3 DNA reads TGTGCCAGCAGTGAAGCGGGACAGGAAAACCCGTTCCAGTACGTC. This encodes CASSEAGQENPFQYV. The chain joins TRBV2 to TRBJ2-7, with 8 bases that match TRBD1. V dropped 0 bases and J dropped 10; count of bases not matched to a gene: 11. The CDR3 has 15 amino acids. CDR1 is SNHLY, CDR2 FYNNEI, per germline.

This clonotype was seen many times. V is TRBV6-1 and J is TRBJ2-7; D is undetermined. V shed 2 bases and J shed 6 bases, with 11 bases lying between them. Germline V CDR1 and CDR2: MNHNS, SASEGT. The CDR3 spans 13 residues. The CDR3 loop reads CASSESSGGEQYV. CDR3 bases: TGTGCCAGCAGTGAATCCTCCGGCGGCGAGCAGTACGTC.

The chain is built from TRBV20-1 and TRBJ2-7; D may correspond to TRBD1 or TRBD2 (5 bases each). V lost 2 bases to trimming and J lost 3 bases, with 11 bases between them. Germline-derived CDR1 and CDR2 are DFQATT and SNEGSKA (reference sequence). This CDR3 has 13 amino acids. CDR3 sequence: CSARSSGGYEQYV. The CDR3 nucleotides are TGCAGTGCTAGATCCTCTGGGGGCTACGAGCAGTACGTC.

This clonotype was observed many times. V is TRBV20-1 and J is TRBJ2-1, with a weak D call TRBD1 (6 bases). Trimming stripped 5 bases from V and 1 base from J, with 15 bases between. Germline V gene sequence: CDR1 DFQATT, CDR2 SNEGSKA (reference sequence). The CDR3 is 15 residues long. CDR3 sequence: CSAPPDSQSYNEQFF. The CDR3 nucleotides read TGCAGTGCTCCTCCGGACAGTCAATCCTACAATGAGCAGTTCTTC.

This clonotype was recorded many times. The V call is TRBV6-1, the J call TRBJ1-1; no clear D. CDR1 is MNHNS and CDR2 is SASEGT in the germline V gene. V lost 2 bases and J 6 bases, leaving 4 bases between the germline ends. The CDR3 totals 11 residues. The CDR3 protein is CASSEMAEAFF. DNA of the CDR3: TGTGCCAGCAGTGAAATGGCTGAAGCTTTCTTT.

This clonotype is deemed large (0.1 to 1%). This chain connects TRBV6-5 to TRBJ2-5; D is unclear. The CDR3 covers 12 residues. The germline V gene has CDR1 MNHEY and CDR2 SVGAGI. V lost 6 bases to trimming and J lost 5 bases, with 10 bases between them. CDR3 nucleotide sequence: TGTGCCAGCAGCCACCCAAGCGAGACCCAGTACTTC. Amino acid sequence: CASSHPSETQYF.

This clonotype was recorded many times. The chain recombines TRBV6-1 with TRBJ2-3; TRBD2 is a possible D gene (5 bases). Trimming removed 1 base from V and 4 bases from J, with 18 bases in between. This CDR3 has 17 residues. Germline CDR1 and CDR2: MNHNS and SASEGT. In DNA, the CDR3 is TGTGCCAGCAGTGAAGGGGAATCTAGTGACGGGGCAGATACGCAGTATTTT. This encodes CASSEGESSDGADTQYF.

This clonotype was recorded at least ten times. The chain joins TRBV10-3 to TRBJ2-7; no clear D gene. The CDR3 extends over 11 amino acids. Trimming shortened V by 8 bases and J by 6 bases, and 11 bases separated the two germline ends. In germline, CDR1 is ENHRY, CDR2 SYGVKD. CDR3 region: CAIGPPSEQYF. In DNA form, the CDR3 reads TGTGCCATCGGACCGCCATCCGAGCAGTACTTC.

The table lists this clonotype with a few counts. The genes are TRBV11-2 and TRBJ2-2; TRBD1 matches at 9 bases. Germline CDR1 SGHAT, CDR2 FQNNGV. J was trimmed by 6 bases and V by 6 bases; bases with no gene match: 8. The CDR3 covers 15 residues. The CDR3 sequence is CASRSGTGSSGELFF. DNA for the CDR3: TGTGCCAGCAGATCCGGGACAGGGAGTTCCGGGGAGCTGTTTTTT.

This clonotype was recorded many times. V gene TRBV4-1 combines with J gene TRBJ1-2; 10 bases agree with TRBD1. Germline V gives CDR1 MGHRA, CDR2 YSYEKL. V lost 0 bases, J lost 2 bases, and 3 bases stayed unmatched. This CDR3 spans 16 amino acids. CDR3 in DNA: TGCGCCAGCAGCCAAGAGGGACAGGGGTCCAACTATGGCTACACCTTC. Translating it yields CASSQEGQGSNYGYTF.

Only a few counts were recorded for this clonotype. The chain carries TRBV3-1 and TRBJ2-2; TRBD1 agrees at 7 bases. The CDR3 has 15 amino acids. In germline, CDR1 is LGHDT, CDR2 YNNKEL (reference sequence). V was pared by 5 bases and J by 5 bases, with 8 bases of the junction left unmatched. The CDR3 loop reads CASSGPGQRTGELFF. The CDR3 DNA reads TGTGCCAGCAGCGGACCGGGACAGCGTACCGGGGAGCTGTTTTTT.

This clonotype occurred many times. J is TRBJ1-1 and V is TRBV20-1, with 8 bases that match TRBD1. The CDR3 covers 14 residues. CDR1 and CDR2 from the germline V gene are DFQATT and SNEGSKA (reference sequence). V shed 1 base and J 1 base; nucleotides not matched to a gene: 2. The chain's CDR3 is CSARAGTGNTEAFF. CDR3 nucleotides: TGCAGTGCTAGAGCCGGGACAGGGAACACTGAAGCTTTCTTT.

This clonotype appeared a single time. The rearrangement links TRBV2 to TRBJ2-6; 14 bases agree with TRBD2. The germline V gene has CDR1 SNHLY and CDR2 FYNNEI. This CDR3 contains 20 residues. Germline trimming cut 0 bases from V and 1 base from J; bases unmatched to any gene: 5. The CDR3 DNA sequence: TGTGCCAGCAGTGAAGCCGGACTAGCGGGGGGTTTTTCTGGGGCCAACGTCCTGACTTTC. This gives the protein CASSEAGLAGGFSGANVLTF. Supplemented by reference TRBV2 and TRBJ2-6, the full variable domain reads EPEVTQTPSHQVTQMGQEVILRCVPISNHLYFYWYRQILGQKVEFLVSFYNNEISEKSEIFDDQFSVERPDGSNFTLKIRSTKLEDSAMYFCASSEAGLAGGFSGANVLTFGAGSRLTVL.

This clonotype was seen repeatedly, ten times or more. The rearrangement links TRBV11-2 to TRBJ2-7; 8 positions match TRBD1. Germline V gene data show CDR1 as SGHAT and CDR2 as FQNNGV. Trimming took 3 bases from V and 6 from J; bases not matched to a gene: 7. CDR3 size: 14 residues. CDR3 sequence reads: CASSLGTGPSEQYV. The CDR3 DNA sequence: TGTGCCAGCAGCTTGGGGACAGGTCCGTCCGAGCAGTACGTC.

The chain is built from TRBV19 and TRBJ1-5, with D perhaps matching TRBD1 (6 bases). This CDR3 has 14 amino acids. CDR1 and CDR2 from the germline V gene are LNHDA and SQIVND (reference sequence). The V gene lost 8 bases and the J gene lost 3 bases, with 14 bases spanning the gap. The CDR3 sequence is CASAVGHHNQPQHF. As DNA, the CDR3 is TGTGCCAGTGCCGTGGGACACCACAATCAGCCCCAGCATTTT.

This clonotype showed up just a few times. This chain joins TRBV20-1 and TRBJ2-2; no clear D. Trimming stripped 0 bases from V and 6 bases from J, with 11 bases between. Germline V gives CDR1 DFQATT, CDR2 SNEGSKA (reference sequence). The CDR3 totals 14 residues. The CDR3 region has the DNA TGCAGTGCTAGAGATTTAGCCGGAGCCGGGGAGCTGTTTTTT. Translating gives CSARDLAGAGELFF.

The chain uses TRBV3-1 and TRBJ1-2; 8 bases agree with TRBD1. Trimming took 8 bases from V and 2 from J; bases not matched to a gene: 4. Germline CDR1 reads LGHDT; CDR2 reads YNNKEL (reference sequence). There are 13 residues in the CDR3. CDR3 region: CASGDRLNYGYTF. As DNA, the CDR3 is TGTGCCAGCGGGGACAGGCTAAACTATGGCTACACCTTC.

This rearrangement joins TRBV12-3 or TRBV12-4 to TRBJ1-1; D is unresolved. Trimming cost V 1 base and J 6 bases, with 15 bases left between them. CDR3 size: 15 residues. The CDR3 spells CASSLEGSPRAEAFF. The CDR3, as DNA: TGTGCCAGCAGTTTAGAGGGCAGCCCCCGAGCTGAAGCTTTCTTT.

The rearrangement links TRBV6-5 to TRBJ2-5, with 13 bases that match TRBD2. The CDR3 consists of 16 residues. V gave up 6 bases and J gave up 1 base; unmatched junction bases: 5. Germline V gene sequence: CDR1 MNHEY, CDR2 SVGAGI. CDR3 protein: CASSPGLAGVQETQYF. The CDR3 region has the DNA TGTGCCAGCAGCCCTGGACTAGCGGGAGTCCAAGAGACCCAGTACTTC.

This clonotype was recorded many times. The V call is TRBV12-3 or TRBV12-4, the J call TRBJ2-1; D might be TRBD2 (6 bases). The CDR3 has 16 residues. The V end lost 6 bases, the J end lost 5 bases, and 20 bases lay between the germline ends. The CDR3 region has the DNA TGTGCCAGCAGCTCCCTAGGGGTCAGCGGGCACAATGAGCAGTTCTTC. This encodes CASSSLGVSGHNEQFF.

This clonotype was picked up many times. The CDR3 region is CAIGDTQYF. The CDR3 nucleotides read TGTGCCATAGGAGATACGCAGTATTTT. This chain links TRBV10-3 with TRBJ2-3; the D is unclear. The CDR3 has 9 residues. Germline values: CDR1 ENHRY, CDR2 SYGVKD. The V end was cut by 9 bases, the J end by 5 bases, with 3 bases between.

This clonotype was found many times. The chain recombines TRBV29-1 with TRBJ2-1, with TRBD2 identical over 8 bases. The germline CDR1 and CDR2 sequences are SQVTM and ANQGSEA. The trim removed 4 bases at V and 10 bases at J, leaving 6 bases unmatched. The CDR3 totals 12 residues. The CDR3 nucleotides are TGCAGCGTTGCCCGGGGGGGGTCAGAGCAGTTCTTC. Protein sequence: CSVARGGSEQFF.

This clonotype was recorded at least ten times. The J gene is TRBJ2-3, the V gene TRBV14; D may be TRBD1 (8 bases). CDR3 length equals 15 residues. Germline CDR1 SGHDN, CDR2 FVKESK. The V end was cut by 4 bases, the J end by 5 bases, with 16 bases between. CDR3: CASSPKYRGGDTQYF. The CDR3 DNA reads TGTGCCAGCAGCCCGAAGTACAGGGGGGGAGATACGCAGTATTTT. The full variable domain, in which reference TRBV14 and TRBJ2-3 provide the parts outside the CDR3, is EAGVTQFPSHSVIEKGQTVTLRCDPISGHDNLYWYRRVMGKEIKFLLHFVKESKQDESGMPNNRFLAERTGGTYSTLKVQPAELEDSGVYFCASSPKYRGGDTQYFGPGTRLTVL.